Described below is a single T cell receptor beta chain sequence and its context. Antigen: not known. Samples underwent the assay at deep level. The method was immunoSEQ multiplex PCR; TCRdb's version includes in-frame clones alone and lacks a portion of them. The sample records millions of clones, around nine tenths being singletons. The sample is drawn from a study of shared clonotypes between healthy human individuals. With 7 bases removed from V and 5 bases from J, the gap between germline ends came to 14 bases. This CDR3 has 13 residues. Germline V gene data show CDR1 as MNHEY and CDR2 as SMNVEV (reference sequence). General study findings and limits: Sorted-subset samples were not fully sequenced, rarefaction indicated. Few donors limited the genetic and exposure-history diversity represented.

All donors were healthy HIV-negative adults lacking recent acute infections or vaccinations. This TCR was recovered from a man aged 18 to 30 in good health. The sequenced sample was naive CD4+ T cells sorted from blood. Stated subset: CD45RA+ positively selected. The chain employs TRBV27 and TRBJ2-5; D ambiguous. CDR3 bases: TGTGCCAGCACTCCCTCCCGTGGGGAGACCCAGTACTTC. Protein product: CASTPSRGETQYF.